The clone carrying this TCR beta chain occurred a few times. The beta constant-region primer was an equimolar mix of two oligonucleotides covering TRBC1 and TRBC2. The cDNA 3' end received a ligated single-stranded oligonucleotide carrying the SP2 primer and a 12-nucleotide UMI. Each CDR3 protein is one row after TCRdb ran MiXCR on the UMI-ligation and nested PCR reads. The data show tens of thousands of distinct CDR3 sequences, around 14% seen once. The entry originates in a study of naive and memory T cell subsets. The CDR3 runs to 13 residues. Trimming pared 3 bases from V and 0 bases from J, leaving 2 bases between. Germline CDR1 KGHSH, CDR2 LQKENI.

The origin of this receptor is a human donor in good health. The V and J genes are TRBV18 and TRBJ2-2; D is ambiguous. The sequenced material came from central memory CD4+ T cells from blood. In nucleotides, the CDR3 is TGTGCCAGCTCACCCGCGAACACCGGGGAGCTGTTTTTT. Translated: CASSPANTGELFF.